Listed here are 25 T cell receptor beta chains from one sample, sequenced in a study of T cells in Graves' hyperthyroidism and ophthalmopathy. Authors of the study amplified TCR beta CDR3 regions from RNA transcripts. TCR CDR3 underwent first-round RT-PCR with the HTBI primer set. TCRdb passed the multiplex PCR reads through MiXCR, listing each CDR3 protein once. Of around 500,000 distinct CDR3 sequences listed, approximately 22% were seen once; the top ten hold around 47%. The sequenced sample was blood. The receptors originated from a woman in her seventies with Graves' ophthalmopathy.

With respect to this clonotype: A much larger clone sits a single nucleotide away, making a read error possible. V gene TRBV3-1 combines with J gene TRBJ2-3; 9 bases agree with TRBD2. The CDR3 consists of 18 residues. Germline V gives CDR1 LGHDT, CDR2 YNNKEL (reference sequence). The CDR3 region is CAGSQDTLAGKNTDTQYF. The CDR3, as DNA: TGTGCCGGCAGCCAAGATACCCTAGCGGGAAAGAACACAGATACGCAGTATTTT.

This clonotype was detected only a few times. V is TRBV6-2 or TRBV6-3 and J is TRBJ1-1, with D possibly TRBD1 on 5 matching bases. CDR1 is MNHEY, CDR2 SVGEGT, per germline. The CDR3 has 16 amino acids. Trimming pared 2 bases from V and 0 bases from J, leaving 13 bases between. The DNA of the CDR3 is TGTGCCAGCAGTTACGCCGCAGGGAGGTTGAACACTGAAGCTTTCTTT. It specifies CASSYAAGRLNTEAFF.

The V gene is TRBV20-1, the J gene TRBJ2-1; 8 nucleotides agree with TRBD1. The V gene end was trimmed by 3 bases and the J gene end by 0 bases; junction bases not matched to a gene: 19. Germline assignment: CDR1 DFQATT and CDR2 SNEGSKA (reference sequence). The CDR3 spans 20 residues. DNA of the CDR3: TGCAGTGCTAGCTGGGGCGACAGGGGCCGGACTATAAGCTCCTACAATGAGCAGTTCTTC. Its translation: CSASWGDRGRTISSYNEQFF.

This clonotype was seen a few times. CDR3 loop: CASSYSGQGVNEKLFF. DNA for the CDR3: TGTGCCAGCAGTTACTCCGGACAGGGAGTAAATGAAAAACTGTTTTTT. The V call is TRBV6-5, the J call TRBJ1-4; 8 bases are shared with TRBD1. CDR3 size: 16 residues. Per germline, CDR1 MNHEY and CDR2 SVGAGI. The V gene end was trimmed by 0 bases and the J gene end by 5 bases; junction bases not matched to a gene: 5.

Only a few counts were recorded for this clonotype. The CDR3 reads CASSQDAGKQFF. The CDR3 DNA is TGTGCCAGCAGCCAAGATGCAGGGAAGCAGTTCTTC. This chain connects TRBV3-1 to TRBJ2-1; perhaps TRBD1 as D (5 bases). CDR3 length: 12 residues. Trimming stripped 0 bases from V and 11 bases from J, with 8 bases between. Germline assignment: CDR1 LGHDT and CDR2 YNNKEL (reference sequence).

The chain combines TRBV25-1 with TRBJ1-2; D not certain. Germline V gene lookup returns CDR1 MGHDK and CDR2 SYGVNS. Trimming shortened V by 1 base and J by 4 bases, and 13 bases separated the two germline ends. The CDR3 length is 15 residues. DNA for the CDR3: TGTGCCAGCAGTGAATGGGGTGGGTCAGTCTATGGCTACACCTTC. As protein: CASSEWGGSVYGYTF.

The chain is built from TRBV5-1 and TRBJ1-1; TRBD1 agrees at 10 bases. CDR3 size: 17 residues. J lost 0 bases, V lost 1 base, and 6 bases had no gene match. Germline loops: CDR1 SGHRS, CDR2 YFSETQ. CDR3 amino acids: CASSLFGTGAMNTEAFF. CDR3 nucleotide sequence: TGCGCCAGCAGCTTGTTCGGGACAGGGGCCATGAACACTGAAGCTTTCTTT.

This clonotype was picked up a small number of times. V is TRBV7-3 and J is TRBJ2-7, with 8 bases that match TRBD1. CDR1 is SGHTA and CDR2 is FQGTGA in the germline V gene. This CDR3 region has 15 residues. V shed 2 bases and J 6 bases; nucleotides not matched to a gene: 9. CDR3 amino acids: CASSLSRTGNIEQYF. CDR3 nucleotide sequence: TGTGCCAGCAGCTTATCGCGGACAGGGAACATCGAGCAGTACTTC.

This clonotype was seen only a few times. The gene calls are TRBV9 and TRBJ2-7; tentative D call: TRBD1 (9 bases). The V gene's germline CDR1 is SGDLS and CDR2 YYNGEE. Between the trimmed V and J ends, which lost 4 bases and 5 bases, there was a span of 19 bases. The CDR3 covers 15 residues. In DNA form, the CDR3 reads TGTGCCAGCAGCCCGGGGGGGGGACAGGGCCACGAGCAGTACTTC. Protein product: CASSPGGGQGHEQYF.

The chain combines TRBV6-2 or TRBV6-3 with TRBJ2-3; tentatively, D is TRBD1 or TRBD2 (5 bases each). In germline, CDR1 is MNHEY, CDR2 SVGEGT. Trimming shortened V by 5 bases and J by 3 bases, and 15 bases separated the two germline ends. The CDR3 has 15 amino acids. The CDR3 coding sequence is TGTGCCAGCAGTCCGGGGACGTGGAGGACAGATACGCAGTATTTT. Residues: CASSPGTWRTDTQYF.

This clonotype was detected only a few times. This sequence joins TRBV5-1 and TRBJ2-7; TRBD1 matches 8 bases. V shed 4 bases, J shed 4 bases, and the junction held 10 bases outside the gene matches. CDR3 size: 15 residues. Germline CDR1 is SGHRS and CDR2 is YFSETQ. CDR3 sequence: CASSLGTGHGYEQYF. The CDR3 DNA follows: TGCGCCAGCAGCCTCGGGACAGGCCACGGGTACGAGCAGTACTTC.

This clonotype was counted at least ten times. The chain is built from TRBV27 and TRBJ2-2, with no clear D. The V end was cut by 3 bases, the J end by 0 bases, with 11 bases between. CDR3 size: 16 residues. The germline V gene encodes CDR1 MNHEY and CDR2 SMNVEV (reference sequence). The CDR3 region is CASSFLSFANTGELFF. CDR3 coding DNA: TGTGCCAGCAGTTTCCTTAGCTTTGCGAACACCGGGGAGCTGTTTTTT.

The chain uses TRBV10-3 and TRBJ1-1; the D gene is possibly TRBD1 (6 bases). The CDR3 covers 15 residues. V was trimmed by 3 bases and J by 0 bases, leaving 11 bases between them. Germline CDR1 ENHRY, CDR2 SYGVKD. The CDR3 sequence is CAISDPGQVNTEAFF. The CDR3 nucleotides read TGTGCCATCAGTGATCCGGGACAAGTGAACACTGAAGCTTTCTTT.

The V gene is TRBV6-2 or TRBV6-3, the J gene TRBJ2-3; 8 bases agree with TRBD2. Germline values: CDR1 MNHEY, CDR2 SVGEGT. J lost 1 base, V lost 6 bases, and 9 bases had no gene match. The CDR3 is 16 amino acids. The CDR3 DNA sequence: TGTGCCAGCAGCTTATTTCTAGCGGGCCGCACAGATACGCAGTATTTT. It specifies CASSLFLAGRTDTQYF.

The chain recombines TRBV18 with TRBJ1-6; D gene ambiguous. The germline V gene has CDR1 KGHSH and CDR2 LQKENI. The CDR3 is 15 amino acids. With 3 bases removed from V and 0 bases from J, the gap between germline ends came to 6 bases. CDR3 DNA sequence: TGTGCCAGCTCACCGGGGAGCTCCTATAATTCACCCCTCCACTTT. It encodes CASSPGSSYNSPLHF. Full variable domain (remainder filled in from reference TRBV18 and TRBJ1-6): NAGVMQNPRHLVRRRGQEARLRCSPMKGHSHVYWYRQLPEEGLKFMVYLQKENIIDESGMPKERFSAEFPKEGPSILRIQQVVRGDSAAYFCASSPGSSYNSPLHFGNGTRLTVT.

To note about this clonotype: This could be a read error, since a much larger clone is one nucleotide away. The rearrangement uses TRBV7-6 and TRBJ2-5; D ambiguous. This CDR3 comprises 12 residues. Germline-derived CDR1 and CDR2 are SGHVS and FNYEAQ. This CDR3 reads CVSSLGLETQYF. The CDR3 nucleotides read TGTGTCAGCAGCTTAGGGTTGGAGACCCAGTACTTC.

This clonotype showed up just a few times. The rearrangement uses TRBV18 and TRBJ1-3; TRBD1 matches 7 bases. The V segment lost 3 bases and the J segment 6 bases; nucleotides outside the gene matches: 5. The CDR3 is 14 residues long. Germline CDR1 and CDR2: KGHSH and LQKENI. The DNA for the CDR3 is TGTGCCAGCTCACCGGACAGGACTCCAAACACCATATATTTT. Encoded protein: CASSPDRTPNTIYF. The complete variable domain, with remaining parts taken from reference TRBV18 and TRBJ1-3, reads NAGVMQNPRHLVRRRGQEARLRCSPMKGHSHVYWYRQLPEEGLKFMVYLQKENIIDESGMPKERFSAEFPKEGPSILRIQQVVRGDSAAYFCASSPDRTPNTIYFGEGSWLTVV.

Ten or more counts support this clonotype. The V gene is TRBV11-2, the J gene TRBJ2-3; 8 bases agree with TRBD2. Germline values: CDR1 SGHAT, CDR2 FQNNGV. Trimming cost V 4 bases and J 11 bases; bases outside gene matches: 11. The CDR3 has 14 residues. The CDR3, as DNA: TGTGCCAGCAGCTCGGGGGGGGGCTCTGTGAGGCAGTATTTT. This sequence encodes CASSSGGGSVRQYF.

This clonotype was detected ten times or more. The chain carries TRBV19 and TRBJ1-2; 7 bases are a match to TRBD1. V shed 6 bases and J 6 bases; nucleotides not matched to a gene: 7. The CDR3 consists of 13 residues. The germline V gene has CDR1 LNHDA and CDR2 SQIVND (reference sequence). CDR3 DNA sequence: TGTGCCAGTAGCATCGACAGGGTGGATGGCTACACCTTC. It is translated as CASSIDRVDGYTF.

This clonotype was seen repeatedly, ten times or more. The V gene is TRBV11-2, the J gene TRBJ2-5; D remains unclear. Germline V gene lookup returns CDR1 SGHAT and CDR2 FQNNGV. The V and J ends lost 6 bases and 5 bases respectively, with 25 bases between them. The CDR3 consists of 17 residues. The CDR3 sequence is CASSRRIVVGDLETQYF. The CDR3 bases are TGTGCCAGCAGTCGTAGGATAGTGGTTGGGGATTTGGAGACCCAGTACTTC.

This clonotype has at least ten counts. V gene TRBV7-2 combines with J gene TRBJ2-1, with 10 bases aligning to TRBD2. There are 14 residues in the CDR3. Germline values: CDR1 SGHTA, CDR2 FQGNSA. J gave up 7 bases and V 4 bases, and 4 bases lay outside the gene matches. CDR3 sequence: CASSSSGRGNEQFF. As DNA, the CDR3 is TGTGCCAGCAGCTCGAGCGGGAGGGGAAATGAGCAGTTCTTC.

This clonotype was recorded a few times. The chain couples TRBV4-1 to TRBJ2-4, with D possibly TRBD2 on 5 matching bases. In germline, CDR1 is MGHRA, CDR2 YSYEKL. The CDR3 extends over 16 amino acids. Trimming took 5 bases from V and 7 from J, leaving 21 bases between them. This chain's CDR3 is CASSSGLQTPGNIQYF. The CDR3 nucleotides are TGCGCCAGCAGCTCAGGACTCCAAACCCCTGGGAACATTCAGTACTTC.

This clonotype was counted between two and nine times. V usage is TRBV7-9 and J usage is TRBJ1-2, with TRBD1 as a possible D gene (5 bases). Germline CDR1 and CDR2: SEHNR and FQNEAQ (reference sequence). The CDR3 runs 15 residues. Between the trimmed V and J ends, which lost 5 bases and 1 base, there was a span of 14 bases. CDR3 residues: CASSLRQTINYGYTF. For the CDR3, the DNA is TGTGCCAGCAGCCTTAGACAGACTATTAACTATGGCTACACCTTC.

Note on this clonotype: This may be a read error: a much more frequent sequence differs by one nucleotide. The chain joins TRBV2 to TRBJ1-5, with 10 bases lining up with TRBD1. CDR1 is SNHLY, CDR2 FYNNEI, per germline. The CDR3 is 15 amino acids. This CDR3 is CVSSRDRGLKQPQHF. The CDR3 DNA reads TGTGTCAGCAGCAGGGACAGGGGCCTCAAGCAGCCCCAGCATTTT.

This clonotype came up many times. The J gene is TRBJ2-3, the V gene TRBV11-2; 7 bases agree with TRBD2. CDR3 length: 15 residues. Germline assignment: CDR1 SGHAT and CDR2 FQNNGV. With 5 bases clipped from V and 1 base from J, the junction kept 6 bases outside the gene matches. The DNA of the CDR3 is TGTGCCAGCAGCCTAGGACTAGGGGGCACAGATACGCAGTATTTT. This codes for CASSLGLGGTDTQYF.